This T cell receptor (beta chain) stems from a study of identical twins. J lost 3 bases, V lost 3 bases, and 9 bases had no gene match. The CDR3 is made up of 17 amino acids. This clonotype showed up just a few times. TCRdb independently ran MiXCR on the 5' RACE reads; one entry per CDR3 protein. The sample lists nearly 900,000 distinct CDR3 sequences, about 12% occurring once. These records were also assigned to another study, of yellow fever vaccine responses in identical twins.

The TCR comes from a woman between 18 and 29 years old in good health. Sample: PBMCs. V usage is TRBV12-3 or TRBV12-4 and J usage is TRBJ2-3; TRBD1 matches at 10 bases. For the CDR3, the DNA is TGTGCCAGCAGTTTGGCGCCGGGACAGGGGCCTACAGATACGCAGTATTTT. Translation gives CASSLAPGQGPTDTQYF.